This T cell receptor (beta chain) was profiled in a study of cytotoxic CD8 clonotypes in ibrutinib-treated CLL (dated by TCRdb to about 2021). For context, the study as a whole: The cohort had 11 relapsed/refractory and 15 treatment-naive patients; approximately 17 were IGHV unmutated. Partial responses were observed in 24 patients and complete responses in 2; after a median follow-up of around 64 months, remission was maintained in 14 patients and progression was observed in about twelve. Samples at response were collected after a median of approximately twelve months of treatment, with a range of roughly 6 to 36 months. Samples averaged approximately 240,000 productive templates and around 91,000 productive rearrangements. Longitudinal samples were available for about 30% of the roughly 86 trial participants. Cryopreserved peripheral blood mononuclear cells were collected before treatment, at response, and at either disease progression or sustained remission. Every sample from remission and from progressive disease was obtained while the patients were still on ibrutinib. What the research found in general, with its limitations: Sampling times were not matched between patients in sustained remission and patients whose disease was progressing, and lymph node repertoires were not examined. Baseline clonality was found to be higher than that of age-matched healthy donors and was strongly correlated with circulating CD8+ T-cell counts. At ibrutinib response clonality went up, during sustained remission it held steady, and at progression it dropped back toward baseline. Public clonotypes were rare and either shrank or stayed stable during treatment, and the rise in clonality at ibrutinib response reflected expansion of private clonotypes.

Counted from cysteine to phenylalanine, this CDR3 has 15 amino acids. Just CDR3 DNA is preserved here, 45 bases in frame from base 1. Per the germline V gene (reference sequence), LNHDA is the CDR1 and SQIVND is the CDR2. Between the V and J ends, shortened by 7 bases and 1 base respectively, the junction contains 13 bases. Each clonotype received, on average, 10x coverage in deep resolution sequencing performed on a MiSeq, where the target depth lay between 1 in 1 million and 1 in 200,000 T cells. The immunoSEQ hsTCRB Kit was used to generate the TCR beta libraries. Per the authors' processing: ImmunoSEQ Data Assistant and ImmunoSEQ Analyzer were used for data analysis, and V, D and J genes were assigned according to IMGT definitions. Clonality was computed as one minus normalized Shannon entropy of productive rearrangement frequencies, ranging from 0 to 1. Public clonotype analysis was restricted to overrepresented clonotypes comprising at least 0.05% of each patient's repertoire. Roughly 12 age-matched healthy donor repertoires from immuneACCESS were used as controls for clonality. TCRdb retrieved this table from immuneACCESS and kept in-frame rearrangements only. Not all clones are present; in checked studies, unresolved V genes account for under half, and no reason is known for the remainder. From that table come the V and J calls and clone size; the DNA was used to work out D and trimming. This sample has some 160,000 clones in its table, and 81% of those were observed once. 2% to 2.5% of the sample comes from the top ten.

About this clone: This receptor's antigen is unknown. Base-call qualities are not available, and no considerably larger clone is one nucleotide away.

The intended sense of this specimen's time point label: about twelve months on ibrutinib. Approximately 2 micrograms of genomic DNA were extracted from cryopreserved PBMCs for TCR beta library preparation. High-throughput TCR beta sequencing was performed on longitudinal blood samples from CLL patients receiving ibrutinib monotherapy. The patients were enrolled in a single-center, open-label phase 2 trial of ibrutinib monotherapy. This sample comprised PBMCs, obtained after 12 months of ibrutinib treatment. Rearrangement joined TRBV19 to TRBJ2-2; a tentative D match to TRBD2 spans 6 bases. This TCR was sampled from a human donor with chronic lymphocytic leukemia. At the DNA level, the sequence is TGTGCCAGTAACCGTCCTAGCGAGAACACCGGGGAGCTGTTTTTT. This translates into CASNRPSENTGELFF.